The TCR beta chain described here comes from a study of cytomegalovirus exposure and HLA in healthy donors. PCR primers comprised 60 Vbeta and 13 Jbeta primers. Clones were read by immunoSEQ multiplex PCR, and TCRdb kept only the in-frame ones, dropping some. The sample yields fewer than 130,000 clones, of which the top ten take up under 0.7%. Losses at the gene ends were 3 bases for V and 3 bases for J; bases not matched to a gene: 7. There are 17 residues in the CDR3. Germline V gives CDR1 LGHNA, CDR2 YNFKEQ. The study's findings and limits: The listing of about 150 TCR beta chains classed them as cytomegalovirus-associated. Later analysis revealed greater clonal expansion in HLA-associated TCR beta chains than in equally common others.

In regard to this clone: As yet, its antigen is unknown. The same CDR3 arises from other DNA sequences in this sample as well.

The sequence came from a man over 45 in good health and CMV-seronegative. Material: PBMCs. The genes are TRBV4-2 and TRBJ2-3; TRBD2 aligns across 12 bases. The CDR3 bases are TGTGCCAGCAGCCAGGCTAGCGGGAGGGCAGGGACAGATACGCAGTATTTT. As protein: CASSQASGRAGTDTQYF.